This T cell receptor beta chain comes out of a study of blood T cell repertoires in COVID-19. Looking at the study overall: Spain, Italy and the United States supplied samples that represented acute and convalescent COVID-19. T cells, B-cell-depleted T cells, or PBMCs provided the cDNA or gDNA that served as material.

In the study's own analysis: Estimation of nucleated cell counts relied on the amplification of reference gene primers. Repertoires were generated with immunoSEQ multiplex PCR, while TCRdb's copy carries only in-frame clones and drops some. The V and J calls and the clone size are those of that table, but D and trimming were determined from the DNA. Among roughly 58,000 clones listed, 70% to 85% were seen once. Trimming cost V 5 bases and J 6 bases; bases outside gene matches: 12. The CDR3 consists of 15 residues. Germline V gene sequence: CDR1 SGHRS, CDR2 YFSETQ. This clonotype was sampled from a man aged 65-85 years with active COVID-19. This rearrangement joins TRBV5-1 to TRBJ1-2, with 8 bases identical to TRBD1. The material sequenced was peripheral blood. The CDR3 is CASRTGQAKEDGYTF. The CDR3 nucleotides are TGCGCCAGCAGAACGGGACAGGCCAAAGAGGATGGCTACACCTTC.